The 21 T cell receptor beta chains below were found in one sample sequenced in a study of blood T cell repertoires in COVID-19. Data came from immunoSEQ multiplex PCR; TCRdb stores just in-frame clones and leaves some out. The sample has roughly 290,000 clones; more than 70% are singletons. The sequencing sample was made of peripheral blood. These receptor sequences come from a woman aged 50 to 60 who had recovered from COVID-19.

The chain employs TRBV27 and TRBJ2-7; 9 nucleotides match TRBD1. Germline V gene lookup returns CDR1 MNHEY and CDR2 SMNVEV (reference sequence). J lost 1 base, V lost 8 bases, and 6 bases had no gene match. The CDR3 length is 14 residues. Here the CDR3 reads CASAQGQGSYEQYF. In DNA, the CDR3 is TGTGCCAGCGCTCAGGGACAGGGTTCCTACGAGCAGTACTTC.

The chain is built from TRBV7-3 and TRBJ2-3; possibly TRBD1 for D (5 bases). Germline CDR1 SGHTA, CDR2 FQGTGA. The CDR3 is 15 amino acids. V was pared by 1 base and J by 3 bases, with 11 bases between. The CDR3 coding sequence is TGTGCCAGCAGCTTAAGCGGTCAGGGAACAGATACGCAGTATTTT. It is translated as CASSLSGQGTDTQYF.

This chain uses TRBV29-1 with TRBJ2-3, with TRBD2 identical over 14 bases. With 3 bases clipped from V and 1 base from J, the junction kept 3 bases outside the gene matches. CDR3 length: 16 residues. Germline V gene data show CDR1 as SQVTM and CDR2 as ANQGSEA. CDR3 protein: CSVDWTSGGRTDTQYF. CDR3 sequence (DNA): TGCAGCGTTGACTGGACTAGCGGGGGGCGCACAGATACGCAGTATTTT.

The chain recombines TRBV18 with TRBJ1-2, with TRBD1 identical over 7 bases. Germline CDR1 and CDR2: KGHSH and LQKENI. V was clipped by 1 base and J by 4 bases; unmatched bases: 12. The CDR3 spans 17 residues. As DNA, the CDR3 is TGTGCCAGCTCACCACTGTTGTTGTCAGGGGGTTTCTATGGCTACACCTTC. Its protein product is CASSPLLLSGGFYGYTF.

The chain is built from TRBV5-6 and TRBJ1-4; 7 nucleotides match TRBD1. Germline V CDR1 and CDR2: SGHDT, YYEEEE. This CDR3 is built from 15 residues. The V gene end was trimmed by 7 bases and the J gene end by 4 bases; junction bases not matched to a gene: 10. The DNA of the CDR3 is TGTGCCAGCTCCGACAGGGATCAGGGTAATGAAAAACTGTTTTTT. Protein sequence: CASSDRDQGNEKLFF.

The V gene is TRBV13, the J gene TRBJ1-5, with D perhaps TRBD1 (6 bases). V shed 3 bases and J shed 3 bases, with 9 bases lying between them. The CDR3 consists of 14 residues. Germline CDR1 is PRHDT and CDR2 is FYEKMQ (reference sequence). CDR3 protein: CASSLQGFNQPQHF. In DNA form, the CDR3 reads TGTGCCAGCAGCTTGCAGGGGTTCAATCAGCCCCAGCATTTT.

CDR3 sequence: CASSIEMTGDEKLFF. The CDR3 DNA is TGTGCCAGTAGTATCGAAATGACAGGGGATGAAAAACTGTTTTTT. The chain is built from TRBV19 and TRBJ1-4; 8 nucleotides match TRBD1. The V segment lost 3 bases and the J segment 6 bases; nucleotides outside the gene matches: 6. The CDR3 has 15 amino acids. Germline CDR1 reads LNHDA; CDR2 reads SQIVND (reference sequence).

This chain connects TRBV15 to TRBJ2-2; 9 positions agree with TRBD2. CDR3 size: 16 residues. From germline, CDR1 is LNHNV and CDR2 YYDKDF (reference sequence). With V trimmed by 2 bases and J by 1 base, 2 bases remained unmatched. As DNA, the CDR3 is TGTGCCACCAGCAGAAGAGCGGGGGGGAACACCGGGGAGCTGTTTTTT. Residues: CATSRRAGGNTGELFF.

Written as DNA, the CDR3 is TGTGCCAGCAGTCCCAGGAACACTGAAGCTTTCTTT. This translates into CASSPRNTEAFF. The rearrangement joins TRBV6-2 or TRBV6-3 to TRBJ1-1; D is unresolved. Germline V lookup: CDR1 MNHEY, CDR2 SVGEGT. V was trimmed by 5 bases and J by 1 base, leaving 5 bases between them. The CDR3 has 12 amino acids.

The CDR3 DNA reads TGTGCCTGGAGGGGACAGGCAGGGGAAAAACTGTTTTTT. Its translation: CAWRGQAGEKLFF. The chain uses TRBV30 and TRBJ1-4; 8 bases align to TRBD1. CDR3 length: 13 residues. Unmatched junction bases numbered 5, after V lost 3 bases and J lost 8 bases. Germline CDR1 GTSNPN, CDR2 SVGIG (reference sequence).

The rearrangement links TRBV30 to TRBJ1-5; 9 bases align to TRBD1. V was pared by 4 bases and J by 2 bases, with 18 bases of the junction left unmatched. Germline CDR1 reads GTSNPN; CDR2 reads SVGIG (reference sequence). CDR3 size: 19 residues. The CDR3 region has the DNA TGTGCCTGGACTGAAGGGCGGGACAGGGACGTTCTCGGCAATCAGCCCCAGCATTTT. Protein sequence: CAWTEGRDRDVLGNQPQHF.

This chain joins TRBV29-1 and TRBJ2-3; 10 nucleotides align to TRBD1. The V gene's germline CDR1 is SQVTM and CDR2 ANQGSEA. Germline trimming cut 6 bases from V and 12 bases from J; bases unmatched to any gene: 9. This CDR3 is built from 12 residues. CDR3 sequence (DNA): TGCAGCGTAGAGACAGGGGGCGAGGCTCAGTATTTT. Its protein is CSVETGGEAQYF.

The chain recombines TRBV9 with TRBJ1-1; D is uncertain. Germline CDR1 and CDR2: SGDLS and YYNGEE. The CDR3 has 13 amino acids. Trimming removed 4 bases at V and 2 bases at J, with 9 bases between. The CDR3: CASSPPLNTEAFF. CDR3 nucleotides: TGTGCCAGCAGCCCCCCTCTAAACACTGAAGCTTTCTTT.

In regard to this clone: The junction and the germline gene differ at one end; a read error may be behind it. The chain has TRBV7-7 and TRBJ2-2; possible D gene TRBD1, 6 bases. The CDR3 totals 14 residues. CDR1 is SSHAT, CDR2 FNYEAQ, per germline (reference sequence). The CDR3 protein is CASSLGTTTGELFF. The CDR3 DNA reads as TGTGCTAGCAGCTTAGGGACAACCACCGGGGAGCTGTTTTTT.

The V call is TRBV28, the J call TRBJ1-3; no definite D call. Germline V gene sequence: CDR1 MDHEN, CDR2 SYDVKM. This CDR3 is 15 amino acids long. The V gene lost 2 bases and the J gene lost 2 bases, with 10 bases spanning the gap. In nucleotides, the CDR3 is TGTGCCAGCAGTTTAGAGGGATTTACTGGAAACACCATATATTTT. This encodes CASSLEGFTGNTIYF.

The V gene is TRBV5-8, the J gene TRBJ2-1; 8 bases match TRBD2. V shed 4 bases, J shed 4 bases, and the junction held 7 bases outside the gene matches. This CDR3 contains 15 residues. In germline, CDR1 is SGHTS, CDR2 YDEGEE. DNA of the CDR3: TGTGCCAGCAGCGTCGGACTAGCCGATTACAATGAGCAGTTCTTC. The encoded protein is CASSVGLADYNEQFF.

This clone has a handful of counts. The rearrangement links TRBV15 to TRBJ2-2, with 10 nucleotides matching TRBD2. Germline CDR1 LNHNV, CDR2 YYDKDF (reference sequence). V lost 0 bases, J lost 6 bases, and 4 bases stayed unmatched. This CDR3 is 16 amino acids long. Here the CDR3 reads CATSRELAGLSGELFF. For the CDR3, the DNA is TGTGCCACCAGCAGAGAACTAGCGGGACTCTCCGGGGAGCTGTTTTTT.

The chain links TRBV7-8 to TRBJ2-1; TRBD2 matches 14 bases. CDR1 is SGHVS and CDR2 is FQNEAQ in the germline V gene. The CDR3 consists of 16 residues. V was pared by 5 bases and J by 6 bases, with 6 bases of the junction left unmatched. The chain's CDR3 is CASSRATSGRVNEQFF. The CDR3 coding sequence is TGTGCCAGCAGCCGCGCGACTAGCGGGAGGGTCAATGAGCAGTTCTTC.

The V and J genes are TRBV7-9 and TRBJ2-7, with 10 bases matching TRBD1. Unmatched junction bases numbered 8, after V lost 6 bases and J lost 3 bases. The CDR3 length is 15 residues. The V gene's germline CDR1 is SEHNR and CDR2 FQNEAQ (reference sequence). CDR3: CASSQDRGLIYEQYF. The CDR3 DNA reads as TGTGCCAGCAGTCAAGACAGGGGGCTCATCTACGAGCAGTACTTC.

The gene calls are TRBV28 and TRBJ1-5; a possible D gene is TRBD1 (6 bases). This CDR3 region has 15 residues. The germline gives CDR1 MDHEN, CDR2 SYDVKM. The ends were cut back, 6 bases at V and 2 bases at J, with 14 bases in the middle. The CDR3 sequence is CASRIRGAGNQPQHF. CDR3 bases: TGTGCCAGCAGGATCAGGGGAGCGGGCAATCAGCCCCAGCATTTT.

V is TRBV28 and J is TRBJ2-3; 10 bases are a match to TRBD2. From germline, CDR1 is MDHEN and CDR2 SYDVKM. The length of the CDR3 is 15 residues. V lost 7 bases and J lost 2; bases outside the gene matches: 6. CDR3 DNA: TGTGCCAGCATGACTAGCGGGCCATCCACAGATACGCAGTATTTT. This sequence encodes CASMTSGPSTDTQYF.